This TCR beta chain was profiled in a study of blood T cell repertoires in COVID-19. TCRdb's copy holds only in-frame clones and misses some; the assay was immunoSEQ multiplex PCR. The data contain fewer than 250,000 clones, 86% of them singletons. V was clipped by 3 bases and J by 5 bases, with 19 bases between them. The germline CDR1 and CDR2 sequences are SGHVS and FQNEAQ. This CDR3 region has 16 residues. Donors were grouped by their self-reported clinical history. Sequencing input: PBMCs or T cells enriched from blood (not recorded which). V and J are TRBV7-8 and TRBJ1-1; maybe TRBD1 (6 bases). The sequence was collected from a woman between 45 and 60 years old who had recovered from COVID-19. The CDR3 DNA sequence: TGTGCCAGCAGCTTGGGGGGGACATCTGGATGGACTGAAGCTTTCTTT. Translated: CASSLGGTSGWTEAFF.